This T cell receptor beta chain came from a study of cytomegalovirus exposure and HLA in healthy donors. The study, taken as a whole, reports: Immune exposure data for these donors was limited to CMV serostatus.

This CDR3 is 14 amino acids long. The J segment lost 9 bases and the V segment lost 0 bases, leaving 5 bases of the junction unmatched. CDR1 and CDR2 from the germline V gene are SGHTS and YDEGEE. The PCR was carried out with 60 Vbeta primers and 13 Jbeta primers. TCRdb's copy holds only in-frame clones and misses some; the assay was immunoSEQ multiplex PCR. In the table there are fewer than 250,000 clones, roughly 75% of which are singletons. On this clone: Its target is unknown.

The sample taken for sequencing was PBMCs. The chain joins TRBV5-8 to TRBJ2-1, with 8 bases lining up with TRBD2. The receptor's source is a woman under 40 in good health and CMV-seronegative. The CDR3 here is CASSLAGGPGEQFF. The CDR3 coding sequence is TGTGCCAGCAGCTTGGCGGGGGGGCCGGGTGAGCAGTTCTTC.